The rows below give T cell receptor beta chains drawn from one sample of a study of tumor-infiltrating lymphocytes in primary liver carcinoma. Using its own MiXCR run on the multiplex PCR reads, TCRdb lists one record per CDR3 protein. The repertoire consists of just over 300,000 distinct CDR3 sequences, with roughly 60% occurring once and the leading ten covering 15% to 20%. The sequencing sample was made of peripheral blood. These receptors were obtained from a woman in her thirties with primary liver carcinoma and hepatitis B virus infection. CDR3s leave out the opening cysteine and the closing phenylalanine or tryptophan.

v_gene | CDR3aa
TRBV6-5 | ASSYRRGAYGYT
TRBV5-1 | ASSWSLGGADTDTQY
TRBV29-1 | SVGRETGIGNEQL
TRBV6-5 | TSRMDRGLTGELF
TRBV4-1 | ASSHPRGGIQETQY
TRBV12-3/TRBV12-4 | ASSPFTGRVDTQY
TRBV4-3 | ASSQVRGNQPQH
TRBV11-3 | ASSLGLAFSFYNEQF
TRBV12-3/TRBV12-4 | ASSFVEGTSGDYEQY
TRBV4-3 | ASNQTGTGDEKLF
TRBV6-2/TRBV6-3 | ASSYSRGSNQPQH
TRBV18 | TSSRETSNEQF
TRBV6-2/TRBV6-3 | ASSQDRGSGNTEAF
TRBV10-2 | ASSDTGNYGYT
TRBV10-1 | ARFPNEKLF
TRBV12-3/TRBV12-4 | VSSRTSSGRLYEQY
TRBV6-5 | ASSYYCRANLNTEAF
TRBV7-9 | ASSQDGLAVYSYEQY
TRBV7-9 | ASSLGQRAIYEQY
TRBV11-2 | ASCSQAGGRNEQF
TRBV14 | ASSQASRANEQF
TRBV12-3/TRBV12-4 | ASSLRLAGLPREQY
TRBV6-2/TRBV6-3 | ASSIPTDRGLAYEQY
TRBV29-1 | SVGRGGRRETQY
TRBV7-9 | ASSPSGRGGYEQY
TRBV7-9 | VSSLARLRSNNEQF
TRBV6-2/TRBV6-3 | ASRRTLEGIGANVLT
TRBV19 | ASSNPGVIDQPQH
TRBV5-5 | ASSSERVATGNTIY
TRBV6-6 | ASSVGREIGYT
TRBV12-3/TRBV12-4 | ANSSLVLFGTQY
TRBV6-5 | ASSLSGASNYGHT
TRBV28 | ASSLSLTASYEQY
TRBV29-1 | SGRHRDEYGYT
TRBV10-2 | ASRGSGTEQY
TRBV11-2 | ASSSGDWGHGNSPLH
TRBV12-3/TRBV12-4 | ASSLGRAGAKNIQY
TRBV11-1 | ASNLGPAAAGYT
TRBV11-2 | ASSLRMGEQF
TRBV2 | ASSRSGPSYNEQF
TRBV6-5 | ASSNTGISYGYT
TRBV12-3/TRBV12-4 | ASMPENTGELF
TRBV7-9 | ASSPRQGPNTGELF
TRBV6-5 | ASSYSTGSSYEQY
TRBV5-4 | ASSPDVDQPQH
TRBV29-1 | SIVYLPGETQY
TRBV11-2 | ACSLVGRGQHAGELF
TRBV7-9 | ARSKDNADTGELF
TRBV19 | ASSTRWETQY
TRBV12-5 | ASERQGVHTEAF
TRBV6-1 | ASSEVAKSYEQY